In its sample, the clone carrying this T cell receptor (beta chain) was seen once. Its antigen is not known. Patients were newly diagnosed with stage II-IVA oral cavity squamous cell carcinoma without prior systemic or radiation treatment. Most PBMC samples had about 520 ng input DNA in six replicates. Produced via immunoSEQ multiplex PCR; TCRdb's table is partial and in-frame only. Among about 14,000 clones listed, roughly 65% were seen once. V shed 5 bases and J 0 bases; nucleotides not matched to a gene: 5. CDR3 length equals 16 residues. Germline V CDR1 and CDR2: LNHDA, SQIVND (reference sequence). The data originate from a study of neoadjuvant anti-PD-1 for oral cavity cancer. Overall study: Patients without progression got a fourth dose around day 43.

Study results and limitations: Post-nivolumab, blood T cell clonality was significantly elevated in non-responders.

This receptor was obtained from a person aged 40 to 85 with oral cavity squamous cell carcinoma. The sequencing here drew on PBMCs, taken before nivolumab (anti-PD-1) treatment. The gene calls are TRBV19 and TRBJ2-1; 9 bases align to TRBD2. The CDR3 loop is CASSARSGSSYNEQFF. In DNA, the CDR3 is TGTGCCAGTAGTGCCCGTAGCGGGAGCTCCTACAATGAGCAGTTCTTC.